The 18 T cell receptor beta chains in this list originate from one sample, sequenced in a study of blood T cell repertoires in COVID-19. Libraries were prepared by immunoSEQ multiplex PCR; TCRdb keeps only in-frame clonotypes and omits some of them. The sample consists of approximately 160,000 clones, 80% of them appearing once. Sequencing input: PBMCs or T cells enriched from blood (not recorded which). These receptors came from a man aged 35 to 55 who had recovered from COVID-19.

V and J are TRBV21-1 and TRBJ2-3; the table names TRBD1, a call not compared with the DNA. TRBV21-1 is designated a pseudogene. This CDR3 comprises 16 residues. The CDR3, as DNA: TGTGCCAGCAGCAAAGCAGGCAGGACAGATACAGATACGCAGTATTTT. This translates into CASSKAGRTDTDTQYF.

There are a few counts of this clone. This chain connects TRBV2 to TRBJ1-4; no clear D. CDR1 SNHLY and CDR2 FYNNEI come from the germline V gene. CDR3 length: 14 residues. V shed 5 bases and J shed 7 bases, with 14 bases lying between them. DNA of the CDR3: TGTGCCAGCAGTTCGGTCCCGTATAGTGAAAAACTGTTTTTT. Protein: CASSSVPYSEKLFF.

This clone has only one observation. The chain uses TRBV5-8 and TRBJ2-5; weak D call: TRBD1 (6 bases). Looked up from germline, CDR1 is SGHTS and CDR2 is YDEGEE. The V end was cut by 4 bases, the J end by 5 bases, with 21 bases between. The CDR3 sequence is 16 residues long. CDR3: CASSPQGKVVSETQYF. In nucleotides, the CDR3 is TGTGCCAGCAGCCCGCAGGGGAAGGTGGTTTCGGAGACCCAGTACTTC.

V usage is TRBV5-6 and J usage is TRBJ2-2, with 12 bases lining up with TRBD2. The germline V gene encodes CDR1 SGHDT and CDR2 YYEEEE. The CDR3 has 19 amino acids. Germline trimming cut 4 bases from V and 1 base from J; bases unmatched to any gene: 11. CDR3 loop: CASSRTLAGGPGNTGELFF. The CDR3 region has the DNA TGTGCCAGCAGCCGAACCCTAGCGGGGGGGCCAGGGAACACCGGGGAGCTGTTTTTT.

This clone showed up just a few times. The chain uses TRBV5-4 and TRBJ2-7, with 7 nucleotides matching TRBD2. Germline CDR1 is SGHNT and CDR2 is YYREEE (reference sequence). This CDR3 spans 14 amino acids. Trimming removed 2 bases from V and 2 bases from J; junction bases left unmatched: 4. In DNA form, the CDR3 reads TGTGCCAGCAGCTTTAGCGGGCGGGCCTACGAGCAGTACTTC. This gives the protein CASSFSGRAYEQYF.

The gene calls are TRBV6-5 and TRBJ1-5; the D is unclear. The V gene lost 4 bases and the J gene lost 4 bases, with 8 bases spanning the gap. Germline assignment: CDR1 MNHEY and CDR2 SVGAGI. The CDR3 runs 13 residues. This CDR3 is CASSFYINQPQHF. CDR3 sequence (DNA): TGTGCCAGCAGTTTTTACATAAATCAGCCCCAGCATTTT.

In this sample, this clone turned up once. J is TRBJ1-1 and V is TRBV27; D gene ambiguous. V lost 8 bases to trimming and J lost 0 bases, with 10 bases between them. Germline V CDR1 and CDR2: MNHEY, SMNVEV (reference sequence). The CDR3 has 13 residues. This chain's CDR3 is CASLKRVNTEAFF. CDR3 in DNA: TGTGCCAGCCTTAAGAGGGTGAACACTGAAGCTTTCTTT.

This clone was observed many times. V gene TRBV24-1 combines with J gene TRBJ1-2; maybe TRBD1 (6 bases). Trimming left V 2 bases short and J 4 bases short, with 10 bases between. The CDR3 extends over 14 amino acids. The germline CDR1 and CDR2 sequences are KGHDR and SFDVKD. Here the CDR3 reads CATSDSRGVYGYTF. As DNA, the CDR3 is TGTGCCACCAGTGATTCCAGGGGAGTCTATGGCTACACCTTC.

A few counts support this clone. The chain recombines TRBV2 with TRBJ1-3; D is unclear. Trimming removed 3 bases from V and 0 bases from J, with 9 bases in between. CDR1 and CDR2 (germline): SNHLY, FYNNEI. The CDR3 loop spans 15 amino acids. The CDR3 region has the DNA TGTGCCAGCAGTGACGGTGTCCTCTCTGGAAACACCATATATTTT. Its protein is CASSDGVLSGNTIYF.

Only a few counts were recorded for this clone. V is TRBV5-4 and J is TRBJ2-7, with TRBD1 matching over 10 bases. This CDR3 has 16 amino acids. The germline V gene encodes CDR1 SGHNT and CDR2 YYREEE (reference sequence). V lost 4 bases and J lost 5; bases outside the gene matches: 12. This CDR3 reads CASSRPPGQGEHEQYF. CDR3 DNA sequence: TGTGCCAGCAGCCGCCCCCCCGGACAGGGGGAGCACGAGCAGTACTTC.

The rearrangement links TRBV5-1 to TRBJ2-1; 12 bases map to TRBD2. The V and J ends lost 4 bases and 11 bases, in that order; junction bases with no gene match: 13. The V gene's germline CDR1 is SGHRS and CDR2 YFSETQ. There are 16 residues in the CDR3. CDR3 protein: CASSRSTSGGPTKQFF. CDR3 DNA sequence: TGCGCCAGCAGCCGATCTACTAGCGGGGGGCCTACCAAGCAGTTCTTC. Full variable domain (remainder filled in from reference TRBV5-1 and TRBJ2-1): KAGVTQTPRYLIKTRGQQVTLSCSPISGHRSVSWYQQTPGQGLQFLFEYFSETQRNKGNFPGRFSGRQFSNSRSEMNVSTLELGDSALYLCASSRSTSGGPTKQFFGPGTRLTVL.

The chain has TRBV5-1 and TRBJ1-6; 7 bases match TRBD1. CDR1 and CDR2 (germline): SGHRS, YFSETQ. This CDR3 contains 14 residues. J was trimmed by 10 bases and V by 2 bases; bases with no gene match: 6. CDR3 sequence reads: CASSFTGDRSPLHF. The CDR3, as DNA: TGCGCCAGCAGCTTTACAGGGGACAGATCACCCCTCCACTTT. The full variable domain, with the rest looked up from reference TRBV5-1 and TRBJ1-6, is KAGVTQTPRYLIKTRGQQVTLSCSPISGHRSVSWYQQTPGQGLQFLFEYFSETQRNKGNFPGRFSGRQFSNSRSEMNVSTLELGDSALYLCASSFTGDRSPLHFGNGTRLTVT.

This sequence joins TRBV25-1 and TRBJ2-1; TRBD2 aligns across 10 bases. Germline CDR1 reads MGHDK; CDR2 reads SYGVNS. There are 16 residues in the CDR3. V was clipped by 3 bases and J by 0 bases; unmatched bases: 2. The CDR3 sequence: CASSDQRGGSYNEQFF. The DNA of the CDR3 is TGTGCCAGCAGTGATCAGCGGGGGGGCTCCTACAATGAGCAGTTCTTC.

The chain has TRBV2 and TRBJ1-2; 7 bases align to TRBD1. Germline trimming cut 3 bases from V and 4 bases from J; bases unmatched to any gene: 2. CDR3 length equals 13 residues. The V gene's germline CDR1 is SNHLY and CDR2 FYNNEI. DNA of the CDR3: TGTGCCAGCAGTGACAGGGGGACCTATGGCTACACCTTC. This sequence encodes CASSDRGTYGYTF.

DNA of the CDR3: TGTGCCAGCCGGGGGGACAGGAATGGCAATCAGCCCCAGCATTTT. It is translated as CASRGDRNGNQPQHF. The V and J genes are TRBV28 and TRBJ1-5; 8 bases match TRBD1. After removal of 8 bases from V and 2 bases from J, the junction contained 8 bases not matched to a gene. CDR3 length equals 15 residues. Germline assignment: CDR1 MDHEN and CDR2 SYDVKM. Supplemented by reference TRBV28 and TRBJ1-5, the full variable domain reads DVKVTQSSRYLVKRTGEKVFLECVQDMDHENMFWYRQDPGLGLRLIYFSYDVKMKEKGDIPEGYSVSREKKERFSLILESASTNQTSMYLCASRGDRNGNQPQHFGDGTRLSIL.

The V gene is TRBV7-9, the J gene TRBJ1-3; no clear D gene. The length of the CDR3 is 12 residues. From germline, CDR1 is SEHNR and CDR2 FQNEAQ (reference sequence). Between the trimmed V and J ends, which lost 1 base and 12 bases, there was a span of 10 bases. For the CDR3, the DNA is TGTGCCAGCAGCTTAGAGCTGGGAGACATATATTTT. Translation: CASSLELGDIYF.

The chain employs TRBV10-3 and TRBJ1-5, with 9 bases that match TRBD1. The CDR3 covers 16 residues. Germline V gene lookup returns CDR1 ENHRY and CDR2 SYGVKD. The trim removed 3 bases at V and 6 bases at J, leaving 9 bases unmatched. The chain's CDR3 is CAISDPQGQGGQPQHF. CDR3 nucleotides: TGTGCCATCAGTGACCCGCAGGGACAGGGAGGTCAGCCCCAGCATTTT.

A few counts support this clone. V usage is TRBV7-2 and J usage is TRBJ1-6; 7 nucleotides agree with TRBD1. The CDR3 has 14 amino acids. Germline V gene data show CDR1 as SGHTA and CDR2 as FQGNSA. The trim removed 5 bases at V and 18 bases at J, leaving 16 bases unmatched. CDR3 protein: CASSPGQARDSYHF. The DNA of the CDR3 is TGTGCCAGCAGCCCCGGACAGGCCAGGGATTCTTACCACTTT.